Shown below are 2 T cell receptor beta chains from a single sample sequenced in a study of cytomegalovirus exposure and HLA in healthy donors. A multiplex PCR was run with 60 Vbeta primers and 13 Jbeta primers. The assay was immunoSEQ multiplex PCR, and TCRdb's table has in-frame clones only and misses some. The repertoire table contains 100,000 to 150,000 clones. Sequencing used PBMCs. The receptors here all came from a man between 18 and 35 years old in good health and CMV-seronegative.

The CDR3 reads CASSDWSGGMETQYF. As DNA, the CDR3 is TGCGCCAGCAGTGATTGGTCAGGGGGCATGGAGACCCAGTACTTC. The chain employs TRBV10-1 and TRBJ2-5, with TRBD1 matching over 8 bases. CDR1 is WNHNN, CDR2 SYGVQD, per germline (reference sequence). J gave up 5 bases and V 3 bases, and 8 bases lay outside the gene matches. CDR3 size: 15 residues.

V gene TRBV7-9 combines with J gene TRBJ1-1; D is ambiguous. Germline CDR1 is SEHNR and CDR2 is FQNEAQ (reference sequence). Trimming took off 1 base at V and 6 bases at J, with 12 bases between the two ends. This CDR3 comprises 14 residues. The CDR3 here is CASSLGGFDAEAFF. CDR3 DNA sequence: TGTGCCAGCAGCTTAGGAGGGTTTGACGCTGAAGCTTTCTTT.